In its sample, the clone carrying this TCR beta chain was seen many times. The source of the sample is a study of CD8 T cells in ankylosing spondylitis. TCRdb re-derived calls from the 5' RACE reads in MiXCR, one entry per CDR3 protein. The data hold about 240,000 distinct CDR3 sequences, with less than 10% observed a single time. Germline trimming cut 5 bases from V and 8 bases from J; bases unmatched to any gene: 13. Per the germline V gene, CDR1 is DFQATT and CDR2 is SNEGSKA (reference sequence). The CDR3 contains 14 residues. The specimen sequenced was blood, either unsorted or a sorted T cell fraction (not recorded which). The TCR comes from a male donor with ankylosing spondylitis or in good health (not recorded which). The chain recombines TRBV20-1 with TRBJ1-1; 8 nucleotides align to TRBD1. DNA for the CDR3: TGCAGTGCTCCCAAGCGGACAGGGAGGTTGGAAGCTTTCTTT. Protein product: CSAPKRTGRLEAFF.